Following are 19 T cell receptor beta chains from one sample sequenced in a study of post-analysis software for immune sequencing data (dated by TCRdb to about 2015). General conclusions and limits of the study: Patients showed significantly higher frequencies than controls for several TRBV segments, among them TRBV5-6, TRBV5-1 and TRBV20-1.

Libraries were made using PCR. Sequencing instrument: Illumina HiSeq 2500. To reduce PCR and sequencing biases, unique molecular identifiers were incorporated into the TCR beta cDNA libraries. In-frame beta chains were kept once TCRdb had trimmed the public reads at Q25 with fastp and called clones with MiXCR. When rows share a CDR3 protein, they turn into one entry using the most common DNA and genes. Within this sample are some 800,000 distinct CDR3 sequences, with roughly 46% of them counted one time only. The ten largest clones capture 4.9% of the sample. These TCRs are of unknown antigen specificity. Material: blood. Receptor source: a girl under 18 with multiple sclerosis.

This clonotype was observed a few times. The chain is built from TRBV4-1 and TRBJ1-6; D may be TRBD1 (5 bases). Germline CDR1 and CDR2: MGHRA and YSYEKL. The CDR3 spans 18 residues. The V end was cut by 0 bases, the J end by 4 bases, with 16 bases between. CDR3 DNA sequence: TGCGCCAGCAGCCAAGAACTAGGGACGGAGGGATATAATTCACCCCTCCACTTT. Protein product: CASSQELGTEGYNSPLHF.

The J gene is TRBJ1-2, the V gene TRBV6-1; 9 positions agree with TRBD1. Looked up from germline, CDR1 is MNHNS and CDR2 is SASEGT. The CDR3 spans 13 residues. With 6 bases clipped from V and 7 bases from J, the junction kept 6 bases outside the gene matches. CDR3 loop: CASRPTGGTGYTF. CDR3 coding DNA: TGTGCCAGCAGGCCGACAGGGGGAACTGGCTACACCTTC.

The CDR3 nucleotides are TGTGCCAGCAGCTTAGGGGCTAGCGGGTCCTACAATGAGCAGTTCTTC. Amino acid sequence: CASSLGASGSYNEQFF. The rearrangement uses TRBV7-2 and TRBJ2-1, with 8 bases fitting TRBD2. V dropped 1 base and J dropped 1; count of bases not matched to a gene: 3. CDR1 is SGHTA, CDR2 FQGNSA, per germline. This CDR3 spans 16 amino acids.

The gene calls are TRBV6-5 and TRBJ2-1; possible D gene TRBD2, 6 bases. Germline lookup yields CDR1 MNHEY and CDR2 SVGAGI. V lost 6 bases and J 3 bases, leaving 18 bases between the germline ends. CDR3 length equals 16 residues. CDR3 loop: CASSHQAGLFYNEQFF. The CDR3 bases are TGTGCCAGCAGCCACCAGGCGGGACTCTTCTACAATGAGCAGTTCTTC.

The V gene is TRBV6-2 or TRBV6-3, the J gene TRBJ2-3, with D hard to call. Trimming cost V 6 bases and J 6 bases, with 4 bases left between them. This CDR3 comprises 10 residues. Germline CDR1 MNHEY, CDR2 SVGEGT. The CDR3 here is CASRQDTQYF. The CDR3 region has the DNA TGTGCCAGCAGGCAGGATACGCAGTATTTT.

The table lists this clonotype with a few counts. The J gene is TRBJ2-6, the V gene TRBV2; D gene uncertain. Trimming stripped 8 bases from V and 5 bases from J, with 10 bases between. The CDR3 spans 13 residues. Germline loops: CDR1 SNHLY, CDR2 FYNNEI. CDR3 loop: CASEPRRANVLTF. Here the CDR3 DNA reads TGTGCCAGCGAACCTAGGAGGGCCAACGTCCTGACTTTC.

V gene TRBV29-1 combines with J gene TRBJ2-1; TRBD2 matches at 10 bases. Looked up from germline, CDR1 is SQVTM and CDR2 is ANQGSEA. The CDR3 length is 15 residues. J lost 7 bases, V lost 6 bases, and 12 bases had no gene match. CDR3 residues: CSVRAGGPPLNEQFF. For the CDR3, the DNA is TGCAGCGTGAGAGCGGGAGGGCCCCCTTTGAATGAGCAGTTCTTC.

This clonotype was counted a few times. The chain combines TRBV29-1 with TRBJ2-7, with 10 nucleotides matching TRBD1. The CDR3 spans 15 residues. CDR1 and CDR2 from the germline V gene are SQVTM and ANQGSEA. Trimming at V came to 4 bases and at J to 2 bases, leaving 8 bases not matched to a gene. The CDR3: CSVVPRDRGPYEQYF. CDR3 DNA: TGCAGCGTTGTTCCCCGGGACAGGGGCCCCTACGAGCAGTACTTC.

With respect to this clonotype: One end of the junction varies from germline; a read error may be responsible. The V gene is TRBV3-1, the J gene TRBJ2-6, with 7 bases aligning to TRBD1. This CDR3 is built from 18 residues. Germline CDR1 is LGHDT and CDR2 is YNNKEL (reference sequence). The CDR3 loop reads CASSIHPGQSSGANALTF. CDR3 in DNA: TGTGCCAGCAGCATCCACCCGGGACAGAGCTCTGGGGCCAACGCCCTGACTTTC.

This chain joins TRBV29-1 and TRBJ2-3, with 10 bases fitting TRBD1. Looked up from germline, CDR1 is SQVTM and CDR2 is ANQGSEA. The CDR3 has 15 amino acids. V lost 0 bases, J lost 3 bases, and 3 bases stayed unmatched. DNA of the CDR3: TGCAGCGTTGAAGAGACAGGGGGCAGGACAGATACGCAGTATTTT. The encoded protein is CSVEETGGRTDTQYF.

A single count supports this clonotype. The rearrangement links TRBV10-3 to TRBJ2-7; D is possibly TRBD1 (6 bases). Germline V gives CDR1 ENHRY, CDR2 SYGVKD. The CDR3 is 14 amino acids. V gave up 10 bases and J gave up 5 bases, with 21 bases separating them. The CDR3 DNA sequence: TGTGCCAGCGCGGCCGACGGGACAATCGACGAGCAGTACTTC. Residues: CASAADGTIDEQYF.

V is TRBV12-3 or TRBV12-4 and J is TRBJ2-5; D uncertain. Trimming shortened V by 5 bases and J by 0 bases, and 13 bases separated the two germline ends. The CDR3 spans 15 residues. The CDR3 sequence is CASSNDNPYQETQYF. CDR3 DNA: TGTGCCAGCAGTAATGACAATCCGTACCAAGAGACCCAGTACTTC.

The rearrangement joins TRBV12-3 or TRBV12-4 to TRBJ1-6; D remains ambiguous. Trimming cost V 6 bases and J 7 bases, with 4 bases left between them. CDR3 length: 11 amino acids. The CDR3: CASRENSPLHF. Here the CDR3 DNA reads TGTGCCAGCAGAGAGAATTCACCCCTCCACTTT.

The genes are TRBV4-2 and TRBJ2-7, with D possibly matching TRBD2 (6 bases). V dropped 0 bases and J dropped 9 bases, with 21 bases sitting between them. The CDR3 sequence is 16 residues long. The germline gives CDR1 LGHNA, CDR2 YNFKEQ. The CDR3 region has the DNA TGTGCCAGCAGCCAAGAAGGAACTAGCCCAAGTTTGGCGCAGTACTTC. Translating it yields CASSQEGTSPSLAQYF.

V gene TRBV24-1 combines with J gene TRBJ2-5; a weak D match, TRBD2 (6 bases). This CDR3 region has 15 residues. The germline V gene has CDR1 KGHDR and CDR2 SFDVKD. V dropped 4 bases and J dropped 3 bases, with 14 bases sitting between them. The CDR3 loop reads CATSEAGSIKETQYF. The CDR3 DNA follows: TGTGCCACCAGTGAAGCGGGTAGTATTAAAGAGACCCAGTACTTC.

This clonotype was recorded a few times. The chain uses TRBV7-2 and TRBJ2-7, with 8 bases lining up with TRBD1. V lost 4 bases and J lost 4; bases outside the gene matches: 9. Per germline, CDR1 SGHTA and CDR2 FQGNSA. The CDR3 extends over 15 amino acids. CDR3 sequence reads: CASSSSDRVLYEQYF. DNA for the CDR3: TGTGCCAGCAGCTCATCGGACAGGGTTCTATACGAGCAGTACTTC. Supplemented by reference TRBV7-2 and TRBJ2-7, the full variable domain reads GAGVSQSPSNKVTEKGKDVELRCDPISGHTALYWYRQSLGQGLEFLIYFQGNSAPDKSGLPSDRFSAERTGGSVSTLTIQRTQQEDSAVYLCASSSSDRVLYEQYFGPGTRLTVT.

The chain is built from TRBV5-1 and TRBJ2-5; TRBD1 matches 9 bases. The J call is doubtful: the DNA matches TRBJ2-7 better. Germline CDR1 reads SGHRS; CDR2 reads YFSETQ. The length of the CDR3 is 14 residues. CDR3 nucleotides: TGCGCCAGCAGCTGGGGACAGGGTAACTACGAGCAGTACTTC. It translates to CASSWGQGNYEQYF.

The chain carries TRBV6-1 and TRBJ2-5, with TRBD2 identical over 13 bases. This CDR3 contains 15 residues. With 4 bases clipped from V and 4 bases from J, the junction kept 3 bases outside the gene matches. The germline gives CDR1 MNHNS, CDR2 SASEGT. CDR3 in amino acids: CASSGGLAGVETQYF. The CDR3 DNA reads as TGTGCCAGCAGTGGCGGACTAGCGGGAGTAGAGACCCAGTACTTC.

The rearrangement joins TRBV5-1 to TRBJ1-2; tentative D call: TRBD1 (6 bases). V lost 4 bases and J lost 3, with 19 bases in between. Germline values: CDR1 SGHRS, CDR2 YFSETQ. The CDR3 covers 16 residues. CDR3 region: CASSPDRGPADYGYTF. Here the CDR3 DNA reads TGCGCCAGCAGCCCGGACCGGGGGCCGGCGGACTATGGCTACACCTTC.